This T cell receptor beta chain was profiled in a study of blood T cell repertoires in COVID-19. Study as a whole: In each case, the material was cDNA or gDNA derived from T cells, B-cell-depleted T cells, or PBMCs.

V was shortened by 2 bases and J by 2 bases, with 13 bases between the two germline ends. Germline V CDR1 and CDR2: MNHEY, SMNVEV (reference sequence). The CDR3 runs 15 residues. TCRdb's copy holds only in-frame clones and misses some; the assay was immunoSEQ multiplex PCR. The repertoire consists of some 150,000 clones, with just under 90% occurring once and the leading ten covering over 8.5%. Sequencing was performed on peripheral blood. V usage is TRBV27 and J usage is TRBJ2-7, with D unresolved. The origin of this receptor is a woman in her 50s with active or convalescent COVID-19. DNA for the CDR3: TGTGCCAGCAGTTTAAAACCACACTATGCCTACGAGCAGTACTTC. It codes for CASSLKPHYAYEQYF.